This entry concerns a single T cell receptor beta chain. These data belong to a study of cytomegalovirus exposure and HLA in healthy donors. Study as a whole: Falling in the Caucasian-associated ancestry cluster were approximately 84% of under 450 genotyped donors.

The study ran its PCR with 60 Vbeta and 13 Jbeta primers. TCRdb's copy holds only in-frame clones and misses some; the assay was immunoSEQ multiplex PCR. Of some 200,000 clones in the sample, approximately 70% were seen once. Trimming cost V 6 bases and J 4 bases, with 16 bases left between them. Germline assignment: CDR1 MRHNA and CDR2 SNTAGT. The CDR3 runs 14 residues. The V call is TRBV6-4, the J call TRBJ2-7; D may be TRBD2 (7 bases). The sequence derives from a middle-aged man in good health and CMV-seropositive. What was sequenced was PBMCs. The CDR3 here is CASSPEGGPYEQYF. The CDR3 coding sequence is TGTGCCAGCAGCCCCGAGGGGGGGCCTTACGAGCAGTACTTC.